This T cell receptor (beta chain) derives from a study of blood T cell repertoires in COVID-19 (TCRdb year 2020). About the full investigation: Samples from collaborators originated in the United States, Italy and Spain and spanned both the acute and convalescent phases of COVID-19. The repertoires were released in a freely available public database intended as a resource for research on the immune response to SARS-CoV-2. Deeply sampled blood TCRbeta repertoires from subjects exposed to, actively infected with, or recovered from COVID-19 were included in the dataset. The samples were drawn from the first 160 participants of the ongoing ImmuneRACE study and from more than 1,000 subjects provided by 6 global collaborators. The material from the prospective study consisted of cDNA or gDNA derived from T cells, B-cell-depleted T cells, or PBMCs. A de-identified subject ID, COVID-19 status, age in years and sex were almost always included in the sample metadata. Where available, HLA class I and class II types were obtained from metadata supplied by the sample provider rather than from assay-based typing.

Points the paper makes about the study in general: The quantity of clinical and demographic metadata differed by source and by participant and was supplied without curation.

The immunoSEQ Assay, a bias-controlled multiplex PCR, was used to amplify TCRbeta CDR3 regions from genomic DNA. The authors processed their data as follows. The number of nucleated cells in each sample was estimated from the amplification of reference gene primers within the assay. To quantify the absolute abundance of each unique TCRbeta CDR3 rearrangement, sequence reads were collapsed and filtered. For each sample, productive Simpson clonality was calculated as the square root of Simpson's diversity index across productive rearrangements. The clones in this table, taken by TCRdb from immuneACCESS, are in-frame only. Not every clone is retained; where verified, under half of the shortfall comes from an unresolved V gene, and the cause of the rest is unknown. The V and J calls and clone size were taken over from that table, and D and trimming were inferred from the DNA. The sample includes approximately 210,000 clones, with 76% observed a single time. Around a sixth of the sample belongs to the ten largest clones.

This clone was counted many times. Its antigen is currently not known. Per-base quality was not reported, and no clone a single base away is much larger than it. The CDR3 covers 17 residues, taking in both the cysteine and the phenylalanine. CDR3 DNA only is kept here, 51 bases in frame from base 1. Compared with germline, V lacks 6 bases and J lacks 3 bases; bases without a gene match: 13. From a lookup of the germline V gene, CDR1 and CDR2 are SQVTM and ANQGSEA. Enrolling through a virtual design, the prospective study's participants ranged in age from roughly 18 to 90 years and lived across some 23 United States geographic areas. In the prospective study, cohorts were assigned on the basis of participant-reported clinical history obtained from a screening survey and a study questionnaire. Mobile phlebotomists in the prospective study collected whole blood, serum and a nasopharyngeal or oropharyngeal swab from every participant. Over an approximately 2-month period, participants in the prospective study had the option of providing additional blood draws and questionnaires. Prospective study blood samples were shipped either frozen or at room temperature before DNA extraction.

What was sequenced was PBMCs or T cells enriched from blood (not recorded which). This sequence originates from a woman in her forties or fifties with acute COVID-19. Here the chain combines TRBV29-1 and TRBJ2-6; 8 bases in the junction line up with TRBD1. CDR3 sequence: CSVGPSDREIGANVLTF. Here is the DNA: TGCAGCGTAGGCCCCTCGGACAGGGAAATTGGGGCCAACGTCCTGACTTTC. With all but the CDR3 taken from the reference TRBV29-1 and TRBJ2-6 genes, the full variable domain is: SAVISQKPSRDICQRGTSLTIQCQVDSQVTMMFWYRQQPGQSLTLIATANQGSEATYESGFVIDKFPISRPNLTFSTLTVSNMSPEDSSIYLCSVGPSDREIGANVLTFGAGSRLTVL.